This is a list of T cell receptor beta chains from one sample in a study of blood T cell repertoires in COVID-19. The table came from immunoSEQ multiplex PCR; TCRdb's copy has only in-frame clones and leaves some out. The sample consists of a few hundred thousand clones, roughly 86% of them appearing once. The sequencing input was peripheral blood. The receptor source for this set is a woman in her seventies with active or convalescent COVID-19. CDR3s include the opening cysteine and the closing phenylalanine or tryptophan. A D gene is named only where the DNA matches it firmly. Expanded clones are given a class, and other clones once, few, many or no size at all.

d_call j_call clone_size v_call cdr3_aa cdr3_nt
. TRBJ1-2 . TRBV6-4 CASRGQSYGYTF TGTGCCAGCAGAGGACAGTCCTATGGCTACACCTTC
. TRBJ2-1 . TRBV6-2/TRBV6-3 CASSYNINEQFF TGTGCCAGCAGTTATAACATAAATGAGCAGTTCTTC
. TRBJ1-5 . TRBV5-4 CASSRPGQPQHF TGTGCCAGCAGCAGACCAGGACAGCCCCAGCATTTT
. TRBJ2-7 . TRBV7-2 CASRGAAEYEQYF TGTGCCAGCAGGGGGGCCGCGGAGTACGAGCAGTACTTC
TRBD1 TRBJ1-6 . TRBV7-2 CASSQAPTGPGSYNSPLHF TGTGCCAGCAGCCAGGCCCCGACAGGGCCTGGCTCCTATAATTCACCCCTCCACTTT
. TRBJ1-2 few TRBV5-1 CASSLASSGYTF TGCGCCAGCAGCTTGGCCTCCTCTGGCTACACCTTC
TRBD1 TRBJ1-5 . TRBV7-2 CASSPDRGSNQPQHF TGTGCCAGCAGCCCGGACAGGGGAAGCAATCAGCCCCAGCATTTT
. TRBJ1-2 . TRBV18 CASSPSTTNYGYTF TGTGCCAGCTCACCTTCCACAACTAACTATGGCTACACCTTC
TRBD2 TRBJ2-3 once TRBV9 CASSPSGGTSTDTQYF TGTGCCAGCAGTCCCTCGGGGGGGACTTCGACAGATACGCAGTATTTT
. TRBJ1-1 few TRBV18 CASSPVGGAEAFF TGTGCCAGCTCACCCGTGGGGGGAGCTGAAGCTTTCTTT
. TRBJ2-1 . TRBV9 CASSTQAGGSYNEQFF TGTGCCAGCAGCACACAGGCCGGCGGCTCCTACAATGAGCAGTTCTTC
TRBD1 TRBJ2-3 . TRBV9 CASSSRTGGTDTQYF TGTGCCAGCAGCTCTCGGACAGGGGGCACAGATACGCAGTATTTT
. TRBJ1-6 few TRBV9 CASSVRTANSPLHF TGTGCCAGCAGCGTACGGACAGCCAATTCACCCCTCCACTTT
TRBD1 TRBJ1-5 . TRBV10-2 CASRPAGGRQPQHF TGCGCCAGCAGACCGGCAGGGGGCAGGCAGCCCCAGCATTTT
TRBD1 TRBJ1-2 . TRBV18 CASSPPGGTGGYGYTF TGTGCCAGCTCACCACCCGGTGGGACAGGTGGCTATGGCTACACCTTC
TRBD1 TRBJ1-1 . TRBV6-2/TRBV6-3 CASSSAIDREFAEAFF TGTGCCAGCAGTTCCGCTATTGACAGGGAGTTCGCTGAAGCTTTCTTT
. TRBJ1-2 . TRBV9 CASSVTTGNGYTF TGTGCCAGCAGCGTTACAACAGGGAATGGCTACACCTTC
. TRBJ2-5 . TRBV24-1 CATSDYWAGQETQYF TGTGCCACCAGTGATTATTGGGCAGGGCAAGAGACCCAGTACTTC
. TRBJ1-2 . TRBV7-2 CASSLGLRYGYTF TGTGCCAGCAGCTTAGGACTCCGGTATGGCTACACCTTC
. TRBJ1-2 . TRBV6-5 CASYRADYGYTF TGTGCCAGCTACAGGGCCGACTATGGCTACACCTTC
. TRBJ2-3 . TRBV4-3 CASSQQAAPSTDTQYF TGCGCCAGCAGCCAACAAGCTGCCCCCAGCACAGATACGCAGTATTTT
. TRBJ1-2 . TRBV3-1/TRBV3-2 CASSPGSNYGYTF TGTGCCAGCAGTCCCGGGAGTAACTATGGCTACACCTTC
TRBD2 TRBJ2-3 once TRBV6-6 CASSATSGGTDTQYF TGTGCCAGCAGTGCGACTAGCGGGGGAACAGATACGCAGTATTTT
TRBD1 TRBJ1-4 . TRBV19 CASSMGQGYEKLFF TGTGCCAGTAGTATGGGACAGGGATACGAAAAACTGTTTTTT
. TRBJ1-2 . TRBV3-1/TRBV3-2 CASSQEGRSYGYTF TGTGCCAGCAGCCAAGAGGGGAGGTCCTATGGCTACACCTTC
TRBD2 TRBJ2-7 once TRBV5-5 CASSPGLAGSEQYF TGTGCCAGCAGCCCGGGACTAGCGGGGAGCGAGCAGTACTTC
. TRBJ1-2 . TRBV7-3 CASSPGRGDYTF TGTGCCAGCAGCCCGGGGAGGGGCGACTACACCTTC
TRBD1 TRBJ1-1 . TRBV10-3 CAISRPGQPNTEAFF TGTGCCATCAGCCGCCCGGGACAGCCGAACACTGAAGCTTTCTTT
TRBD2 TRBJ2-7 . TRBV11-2 CASSFVSGGTYEQYF TGTGCCAGCAGCTTTGTTAGCGGGGGGACCTACGAGCAGTACTTC
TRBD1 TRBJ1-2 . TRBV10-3 CAISPGTGVSPAGGYGYTF TGTGCCATCAGTCCCGGGACAGGGGTTTCTCCGGCCGGGGGTTATGGCTACACCTTC
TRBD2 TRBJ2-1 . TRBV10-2 CASSESKLAGDNEQFF TGCGCCAGCAGTGAGTCGAAACTAGCGGGGGACAATGAGCAGTTCTTC
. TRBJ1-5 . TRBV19 CASIQGNQPQHF TGTGCCAGTATCCAGGGTAATCAGCCCCAGCATTTT
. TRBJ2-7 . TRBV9 CASSPNGAYEQYF TGTGCCAGCAGCCCTAACGGGGCCTACGAGCAGTACTTC
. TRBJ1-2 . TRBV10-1 CASSPTGLYGYTF TGCGCCAGCAGTCCAACAGGTCTCTATGGCTACACCTTC
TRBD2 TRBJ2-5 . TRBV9 CASSVTSGTSGRKETQYF TGTGCCAGCAGCGTAACCTCCGGGACTAGCGGGCGAAAAGAGACCCAGTACTTC
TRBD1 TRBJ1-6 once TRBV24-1 CATSQGPGTGISPLHF TGTGCCACCTCACAGGGGCCCGGGACAGGCATATCACCCCTCCACTTT
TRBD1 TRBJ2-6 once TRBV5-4 CASSPRDSPSGANVLTF TGTGCCAGCAGCCCCCGGGACAGTCCCTCTGGGGCCAACGTCCTGACTTTC
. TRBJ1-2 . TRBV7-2 CASSSGLFYGYTF TGTGCCAGCAGCTCGGGACTTTTTTATGGCTACACCTTC
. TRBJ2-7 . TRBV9 CASSVVGDTVYEQYF TGTGCCAGCAGCGTAGTAGGGGATACGGTCTACGAGCAGTACTTC
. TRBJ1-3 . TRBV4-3 CASSQVLPGSGNTIYF TGCGCCAGCAGCCAAGTTTTGCCGGGCTCTGGAAACACCATATATTTT
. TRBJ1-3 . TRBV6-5 CASSYSKLSGNTIYF TGTGCCAGCAGTTACTCGAAGCTCTCTGGAAACACCATATATTTT
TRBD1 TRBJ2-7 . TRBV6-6 CASSTAGTVYEQYF TGTGCCAGCAGTACGGCCGGGACAGTCTACGAGCAGTACTTC
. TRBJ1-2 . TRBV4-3 CASSQSGTSSGYTF TGCGCCAGCAGCCAATCCGGGACAAGCTCAGGCTACACCTTC
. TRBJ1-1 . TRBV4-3 CASSQARVGTEAFF TGCGCCAGCAGCCAAGCCAGGGTCGGCACTGAAGCTTTCTTT
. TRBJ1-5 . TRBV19 CASSIGPNQPQHF TGTGCCAGTAGTATAGGTCCGAATCAGCCCCAGCATTTT
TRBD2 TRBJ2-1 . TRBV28 CASGYSGGGYNEQFF TGTGCCAGCGGGTATAGCGGGGGGGGGTACAATGAGCAGTTCTTC
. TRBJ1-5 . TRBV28 CASSSHPRQPQHF TGTGCCAGCAGTTCCCACCCCCGGCAGCCCCAGCATTTT
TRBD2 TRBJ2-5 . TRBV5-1 CASSRERGAGETQYF TGCGCCAGCAGCCGTGAGCGGGGGGCCGGGGAGACCCAGTACTTC
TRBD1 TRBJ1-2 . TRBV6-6 CASSYRQGVGYTF TGTGCCAGCAGTTATCGACAGGGGGTGGGCTACACCTTC
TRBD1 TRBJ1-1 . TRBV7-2 CASSPQGMGTEAFF TGTGCCAGCAGTCCACAGGGGATGGGCACTGAAGCTTTCTTT
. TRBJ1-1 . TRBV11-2 CASSLAPGSTEAFF TGTGCCAGCAGCTTAGCCCCGGGGTCGACTGAAGCTTTCTTT
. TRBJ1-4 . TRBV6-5 CASQGVGNEKLFF TGTGCCAGCCAGGGTGTGGGTAATGAAAAACTGTTTTTT
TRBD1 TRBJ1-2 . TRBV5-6 CASSLGPTGVGYGYTF TGTGCCAGCAGCCTAGGGCCGACAGGGGTTGGCTATGGCTACACCTTC